The present entry profiles one TCR beta chain with its context. Antigen unknown. Treatment reported: approximately 9-day PBMC culture with coronavirus spike peptide pools or control peptides (ViraFEST assay). T cells were expanded with peptide pools, and expanded clonotypes were identified by TCR sequencing. The authors cultured roughly 1.9 million PBMCs per well with roughly 10 IU/ml IL-2 and about 9.9 ug/ml peptide pools. At the Johns Hopkins FTIC core, DNA taken from cultured CD4+ T cells was sequenced by way of the Oncomine TCR Beta short-read assay. From CD4+ T cells that had been cultured, genomic DNA was extracted. TCRdb called the PCR reads again in MiXCR, with one record for every CDR3 protein. The repertoire holds almost 15,000 distinct CDR3 sequences, with 21% as singletons. These data belong to a study of vaccination and CD4 T cells after COVID-19. Study-wide background: Control cultures were supplied with a CEFX pool, an HIV-1 Nef pool, or no peptide at all.

V was trimmed by 4 bases and J by 7 bases, leaving 14 bases between them. The CDR3 runs 15 residues. The sequence was collected from a human donor who received a COVID-19 vaccine. The sample consisted of CD4+ T cells from blood, cultured in vitro, taken before SARS-CoV-2 vaccination. The rearrangement joins TRBV12-3 or TRBV12-4 to TRBJ1-6, with a tentative D call TRBD1 (5 bases). CDR3 sequence (DNA): TGTGCCAGCAGTTCCTTTCGGACAAACAATTCACCCCTCCACTTT. Translated, it gives CASSSFRTNNSPLHF.